These 9 T cell receptor beta chains were sequenced from one sample in a study of technical replicates of blood from a few donors (dated by TCRdb to 2015 to 2018). Library prep was done by the immunoSEQ multiplex PCR assay. Imported from immuneACCESS, the table was reduced by TCRdb to in-frame sequences with V and J called. These copies leave out some clones; in studies compared against another copy, an unresolved V gene accounts for under half, and the cause of the remainder is not known. This sample comprises some 31,000 clones, around 90% of them detected only once. The ten largest clones add up to approximately 4.3% of the sample. Sequences were obtained from PBMCs. All receptors derive from a human donor in good health. Some clones in this sample may be carry-over from other donors' samples.

The chain uses TRBV25-1 and TRBJ2-3, with 9 bases fitting TRBD2. The V gene's germline CDR1 is MGHDK and CDR2 SYGVNS. Trimming cost V 1 base and J 2 bases; bases outside gene matches: 7. The CDR3 extends over 17 amino acids. The CDR3 spells CASSESRTSEDTDTQYF. CDR3 sequence (DNA): TGTGCCAGCAGTGAATCCCGGACTAGCGAAGACACAGATACGCAGTATTTT.

This chain joins TRBV9 and TRBJ1-4; the D gene is possibly TRBD1 (5 bases). The CDR3 extends over 14 amino acids. CDR1 and CDR2 (germline): SGDLS, YYNGEE. Between the trimmed V and J ends, which lost 4 bases and 10 bases, there was a span of 17 bases. CDR3 nucleotide sequence: TGTGCCAGCAGCTCCGGGGGAGGGGTCTCAAAACTGTTTTTT. It yields the protein CASSSGGGVSKLFF.

This clone was found a few times. The V gene is TRBV6-6, the J gene TRBJ1-6, with 11 bases aligning to TRBD1. The CDR3 loop spans 14 amino acids. The J segment lost 9 bases and the V segment lost 4 bases, leaving 2 bases of the junction unmatched. Germline V gene sequence: CDR1 MNHNY, CDR2 SVGAGI (reference sequence). This CDR3 reads CASSSGQGVSPLHF. CDR3 DNA: TGTGCCAGCAGTTCGGGACAGGGGGTTTCACCCCTCCACTTT.

The chain links TRBV12-5 to TRBJ2-3; D gene uncertain. Germline CDR1 and CDR2: LGHNT and FRNRAP. The CDR3 contains 12 residues. Trimming removed 1 base from V and 7 bases from J, with 6 bases in between. The CDR3 DNA is TGTGCTAGTGGTTTGGGCGGAAATACGCAGTATTTT. This gives the protein CASGLGGNTQYF.

This chain uses TRBV7-6 with TRBJ1-5; TRBD1 matches at 7 bases. CDR3 length: 16 amino acids. J was trimmed by 4 bases and V by 3 bases; bases with no gene match: 9. Germline V lookup: CDR1 SGHVS, CDR2 FNYEAQ. The CDR3 loop reads CASSFCGGQLNQPQHF. As DNA, the CDR3 is TGTGCCAGCAGCTTCTGTGGGGGACAGCTAAATCAGCCCCAGCATTTT.

This clone is a singleton in its sample. Other DNA sequences within the sample encode an identical CDR3. V and J are TRBV5-6 and TRBJ2-2; D uncertain. Germline V lookup: CDR1 SGHDT, CDR2 YYEEEE. V lost 4 bases and J lost 1, with 8 bases in between. The CDR3 spans 14 residues. The CDR3 DNA is TGTGCCAGCAGCCTCAGGTTGAACACCGGGGAGCTGTTTTTT. Amino acid sequence: CASSLRLNTGELFF.

This clone came up a few times. This rearrangement joins TRBV27 to TRBJ1-2, with TRBD1 matching over 7 bases. The CDR3 spans 14 residues. Germline CDR1 and CDR2: MNHEY and SMNVEV (reference sequence). The junction had 11 bases not matched to a gene; V was cut back by 6 bases and J by 7 bases. CDR3 DNA: TGTGCCAGCAGACCCCCCCAACAGGGGAGTGGCTACACCTTC. Translation gives CASRPPQQGSGYTF.

The chain uses TRBV4-2 and TRBJ2-1; perhaps TRBD1 as D (6 bases). In germline, CDR1 is LGHNA, CDR2 YNFKEQ. The CDR3 totals 13 residues. The germline V and J ends were trimmed by 6 bases and 4 bases, with 10 bases remaining between them. CDR3 sequence: CASRRGNYNEQFF. As DNA, the CDR3 is TGTGCCAGCAGGAGGGGGAATTACAATGAGCAGTTCTTC.

This CDR3 reads CASSYSESTDTQYF. The CDR3 bases are TGTGCCAGCAGTTATAGCGAGAGCACAGATACGCAGTATTTT. The rearrangement uses TRBV6-5 and TRBJ2-3; the D gene is possibly TRBD2 (5 bases). This CDR3 spans 14 amino acids. The germline V gene has CDR1 MNHEY and CDR2 SVGAGI. V was pared by 3 bases and J by 0 bases, with 7 bases between.